This T cell receptor beta chain was recovered during a study of blood T cell repertoires in COVID-19. As for the study in general: Acute-phase and convalescent COVID-19 samples originated in the United States, Italy and Spain.

In the original processing: Reference gene primers were amplified, and this amplification served to estimate nucleated cell counts. The method was immunoSEQ multiplex PCR; TCRdb's version includes in-frame clones alone and lacks a portion of them. That table furnishes V, J and clone size, whereas the DNA furnished D and trimming. The table records around 240,000 clones, roughly 81% of them present only once. CDR3 length equals 13 residues. V was trimmed by 3 bases and J by 10 bases, leaving 15 bases between them. Germline V gene sequence: CDR1 ENHRY, CDR2 SYGVKD. Sequencing was done on a sample of peripheral blood. This TCR was sampled from a man aged 40-55 years with acute or convalescent COVID-19. The chain uses TRBV10-3 and TRBJ1-1, with D perhaps TRBD1 (6 bases). The CDR3 DNA reads as TGTGCCATCAGTGATGGGGGCAGGGGTAGAGCTTTCTTT. Its protein product is CAISDGGRGRAFF.